This entry concerns a single T cell receptor (beta chain). These data belong to a study of T cell responses to AZD1222 COVID-19 vaccine. The protocol was immunoSEQ multiplex PCR, while the TCRdb copy is restricted to in-frame clones and leaves out a portion. The table includes 130,000 to 150,000 clones, approximately 78% detected once. Sequenced material: peripheral blood, taken on day 0 of MenACWY control vaccination. The sequence derives from an adult in good health.

DNA for the CDR3: TGCAGTGCTAGTTACGGGACAGGGGCCAATGAGCAGTTCTTC. As protein: CSASYGTGANEQFF. The chain recombines TRBV20-1 with TRBJ2-1, with 10 bases identical to TRBD1. Germline CDR1 reads DFQATT; CDR2 reads SNEGSKA (reference sequence). The junction had 5 bases not matched to a gene; V was cut back by 3 bases and J by 6 bases. The CDR3 runs to 14 residues.